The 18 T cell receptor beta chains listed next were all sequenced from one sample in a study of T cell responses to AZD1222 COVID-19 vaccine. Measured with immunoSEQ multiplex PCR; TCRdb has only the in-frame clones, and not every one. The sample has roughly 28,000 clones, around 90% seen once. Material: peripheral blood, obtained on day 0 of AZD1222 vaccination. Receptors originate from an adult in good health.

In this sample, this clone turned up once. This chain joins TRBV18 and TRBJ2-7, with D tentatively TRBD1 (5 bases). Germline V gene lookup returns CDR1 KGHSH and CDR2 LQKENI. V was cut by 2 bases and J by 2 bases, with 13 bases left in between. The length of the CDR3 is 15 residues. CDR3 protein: CASSPGATSPYEQYF. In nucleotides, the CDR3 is TGTGCCAGCTCACCAGGGGCCACTTCCCCCTACGAGCAGTACTTC.

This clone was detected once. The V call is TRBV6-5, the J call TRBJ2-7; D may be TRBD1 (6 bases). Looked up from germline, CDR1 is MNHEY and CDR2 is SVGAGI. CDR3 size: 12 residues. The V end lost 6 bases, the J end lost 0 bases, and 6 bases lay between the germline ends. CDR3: CASRQGSYEQYF. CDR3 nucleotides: TGTGCCAGCAGACAGGGCTCCTACGAGCAGTACTTC.

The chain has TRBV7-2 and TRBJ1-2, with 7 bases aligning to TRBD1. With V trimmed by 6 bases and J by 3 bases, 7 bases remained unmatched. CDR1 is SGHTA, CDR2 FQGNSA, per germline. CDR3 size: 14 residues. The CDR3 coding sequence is TGTGCCAGCAGGCGCCGGGACAGAGACTATGGCTACACCTTC. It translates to CASRRRDRDYGYTF.

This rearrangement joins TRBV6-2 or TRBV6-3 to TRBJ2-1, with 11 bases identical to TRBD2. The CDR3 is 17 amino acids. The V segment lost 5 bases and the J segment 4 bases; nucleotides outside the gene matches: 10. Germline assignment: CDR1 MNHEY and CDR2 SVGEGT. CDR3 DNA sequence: TGTGCCAGCAGTCCCCCTTATGGACTAGCGGGTTACAATGAGCAGTTCTTC. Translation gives CASSPPYGLAGYNEQFF.

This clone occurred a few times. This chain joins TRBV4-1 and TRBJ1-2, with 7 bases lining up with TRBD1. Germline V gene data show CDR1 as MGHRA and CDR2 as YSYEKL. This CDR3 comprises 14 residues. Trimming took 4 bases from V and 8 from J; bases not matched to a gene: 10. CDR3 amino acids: CASSRTGATGGYTF. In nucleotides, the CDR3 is TGCGCCAGCAGCCGAACAGGGGCGACGGGAGGCTACACCTTC.

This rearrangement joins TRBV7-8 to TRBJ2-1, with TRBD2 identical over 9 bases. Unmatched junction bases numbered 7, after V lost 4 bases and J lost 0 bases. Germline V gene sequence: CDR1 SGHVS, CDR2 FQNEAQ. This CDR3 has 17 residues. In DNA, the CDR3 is TGTGCCAGCAGCTCCCGGACTAGCGCTAGCTCCTACAATGAGCAGTTCTTC. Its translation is CASSSRTSASSYNEQFF.

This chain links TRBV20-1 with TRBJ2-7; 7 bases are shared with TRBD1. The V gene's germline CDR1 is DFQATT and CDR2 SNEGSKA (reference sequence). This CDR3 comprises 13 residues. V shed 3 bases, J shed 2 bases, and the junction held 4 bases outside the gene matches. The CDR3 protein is CSASAGGTYEQYF. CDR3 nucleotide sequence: TGCAGTGCTAGTGCAGGGGGAACCTACGAGCAGTACTTC.

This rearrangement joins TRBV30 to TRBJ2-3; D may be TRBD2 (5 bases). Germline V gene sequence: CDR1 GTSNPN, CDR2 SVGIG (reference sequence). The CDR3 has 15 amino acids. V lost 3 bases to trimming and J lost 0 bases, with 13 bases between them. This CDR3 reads CAWSLRRGSTDTQYF. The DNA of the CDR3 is TGTGCCTGGAGCCTTAGGCGAGGGAGCACAGATACGCAGTATTTT. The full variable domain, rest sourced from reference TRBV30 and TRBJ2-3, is SQTIHQWPATLVQPVGSPLSLECTVEGTSNPNLYWYRQAAGRGLQLLFYSVGIGQISSEVPQNLSASRPQDRQFILSSKKLLLSDSGFYLCAWSLRRGSTDTQYFGPGTRLTVL.

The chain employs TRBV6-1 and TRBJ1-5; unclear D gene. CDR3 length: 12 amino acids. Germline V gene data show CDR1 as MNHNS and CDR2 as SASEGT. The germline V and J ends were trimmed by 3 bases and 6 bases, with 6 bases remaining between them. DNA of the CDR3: TGTGCCAGCAGTGATTGGAGTCAGCCCCAGCATTTT. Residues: CASSDWSQPQHF.

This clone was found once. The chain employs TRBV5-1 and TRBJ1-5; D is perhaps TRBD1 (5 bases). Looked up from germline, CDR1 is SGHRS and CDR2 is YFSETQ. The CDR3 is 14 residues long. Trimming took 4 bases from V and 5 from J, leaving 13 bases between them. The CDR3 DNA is TGCGCCAGCAGCCTCTACCCGGGGGATCAGCCCCAGCATTTT. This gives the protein CASSLYPGDQPQHF.

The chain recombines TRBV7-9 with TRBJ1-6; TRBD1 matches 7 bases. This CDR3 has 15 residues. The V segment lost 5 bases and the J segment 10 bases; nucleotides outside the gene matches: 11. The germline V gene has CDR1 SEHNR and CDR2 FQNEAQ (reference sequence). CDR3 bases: TGTGCCAGCAGCCTTTTGACAGGGACTAGCTCACCCCTCCACTTT. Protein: CASSLLTGTSSPLHF.

DNA for the CDR3: TGTGCCACCAGCAGAGCTGGACTAGCGGTATACAATGAGCAGTTCTTC. Encoded protein: CATSRAGLAVYNEQFF. The rearrangement links TRBV15 to TRBJ2-1; 10 bases agree with TRBD2. This CDR3 spans 16 amino acids. The V gene's germline CDR1 is LNHNV and CDR2 YYDKDF (reference sequence). Trimming removed 1 base from V and 4 bases from J; junction bases left unmatched: 4. Based on the CDR3 plus reference TRBV15 and TRBJ2-1, the full variable domain is DAMVIQNPRYQVTQFGKPVTLSCSQTLNHNVMYWYQQKSSQAPKLLFHYYDKDFNNEADTPDNFQSRRPNTSFCFLDIRSPGLGDTAMYLCATSRAGLAVYNEQFFGPGTRLTVL.

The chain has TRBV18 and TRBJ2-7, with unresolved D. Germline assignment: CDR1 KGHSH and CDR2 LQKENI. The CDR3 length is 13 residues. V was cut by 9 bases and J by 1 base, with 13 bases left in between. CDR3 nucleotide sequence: TGTGCCAGTAGCACTTCACCATCCTACGAGCAGTACTTC. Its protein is CASSTSPSYEQYF.

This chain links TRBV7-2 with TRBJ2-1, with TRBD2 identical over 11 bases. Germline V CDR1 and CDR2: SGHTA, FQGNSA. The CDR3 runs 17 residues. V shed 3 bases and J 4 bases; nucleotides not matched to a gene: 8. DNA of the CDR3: TGTGCCAGCAGCTTTGCGGCTAGCGGGAGGTTATACAATGAGCAGTTCTTC. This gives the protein CASSFAASGRLYNEQFF.

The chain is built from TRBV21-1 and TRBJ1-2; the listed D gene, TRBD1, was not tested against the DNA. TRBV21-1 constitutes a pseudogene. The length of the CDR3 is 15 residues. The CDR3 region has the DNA TGTGCCAGCAGCAAAGTCAGGACAGGGATCGATGGCTACACCTTC. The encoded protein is CASSKVRTGIDGYTF.

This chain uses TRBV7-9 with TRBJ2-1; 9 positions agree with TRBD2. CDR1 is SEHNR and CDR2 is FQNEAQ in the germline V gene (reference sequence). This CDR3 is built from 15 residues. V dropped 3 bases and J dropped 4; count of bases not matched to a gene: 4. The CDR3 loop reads CASSFSGSLYNEQFF. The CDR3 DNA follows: TGTGCCAGCAGCTTTAGCGGGAGTCTTTACAATGAGCAGTTCTTC.

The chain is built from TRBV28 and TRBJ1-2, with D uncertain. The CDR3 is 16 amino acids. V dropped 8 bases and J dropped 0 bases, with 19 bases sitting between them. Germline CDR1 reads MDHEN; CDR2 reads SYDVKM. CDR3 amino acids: CASSSAAGGANYGYTF. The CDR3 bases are TGTGCCAGCTCATCCGCTGCGGGCGGAGCTAACTATGGCTACACCTTC.

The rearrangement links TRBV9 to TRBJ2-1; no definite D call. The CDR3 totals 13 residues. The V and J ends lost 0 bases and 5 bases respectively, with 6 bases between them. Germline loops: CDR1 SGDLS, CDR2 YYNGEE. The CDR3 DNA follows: TGTGCCAGCAGCGTAGGGCAGGACAATGAGCAGTTCTTC. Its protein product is CASSVGQDNEQFF.